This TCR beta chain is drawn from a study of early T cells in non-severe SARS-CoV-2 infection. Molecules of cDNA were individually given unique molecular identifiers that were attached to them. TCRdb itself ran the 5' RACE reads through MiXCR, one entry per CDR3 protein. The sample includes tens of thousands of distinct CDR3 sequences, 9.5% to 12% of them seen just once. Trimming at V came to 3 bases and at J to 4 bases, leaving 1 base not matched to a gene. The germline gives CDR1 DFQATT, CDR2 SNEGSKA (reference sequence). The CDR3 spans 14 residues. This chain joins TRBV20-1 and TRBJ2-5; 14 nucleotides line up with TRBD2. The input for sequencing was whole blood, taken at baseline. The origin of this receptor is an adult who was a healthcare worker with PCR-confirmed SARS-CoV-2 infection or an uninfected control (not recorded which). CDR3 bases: TGCAGTGCTAGCGGACTAGCGGGAGGAGAGACCCAGTACTTC. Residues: CSASGLAGGETQYF.